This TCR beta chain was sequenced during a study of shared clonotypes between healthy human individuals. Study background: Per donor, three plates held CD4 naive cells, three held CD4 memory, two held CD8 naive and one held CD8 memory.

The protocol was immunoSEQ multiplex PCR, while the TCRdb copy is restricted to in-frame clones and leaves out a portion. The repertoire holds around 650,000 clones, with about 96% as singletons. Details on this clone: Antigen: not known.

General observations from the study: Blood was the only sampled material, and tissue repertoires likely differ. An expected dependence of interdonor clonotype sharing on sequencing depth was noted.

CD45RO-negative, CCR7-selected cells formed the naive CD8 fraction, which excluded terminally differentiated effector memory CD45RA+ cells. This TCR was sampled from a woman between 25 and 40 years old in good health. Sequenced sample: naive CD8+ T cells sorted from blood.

CDR3 in amino acids: CASSQDGRDSQPQHF. Here the CDR3 DNA reads TGCGCCAGCAGCCAAGATGGGAGGGATTCTCAGCCCCAGCATTTT. The gene calls are TRBV4-1 and TRBJ1-5; no firm D call. Germline assignment: CDR1 MGHRA and CDR2 YSYEKL. The CDR3 is 15 amino acids. V shed 0 bases and J shed 6 bases, with 12 bases lying between them.